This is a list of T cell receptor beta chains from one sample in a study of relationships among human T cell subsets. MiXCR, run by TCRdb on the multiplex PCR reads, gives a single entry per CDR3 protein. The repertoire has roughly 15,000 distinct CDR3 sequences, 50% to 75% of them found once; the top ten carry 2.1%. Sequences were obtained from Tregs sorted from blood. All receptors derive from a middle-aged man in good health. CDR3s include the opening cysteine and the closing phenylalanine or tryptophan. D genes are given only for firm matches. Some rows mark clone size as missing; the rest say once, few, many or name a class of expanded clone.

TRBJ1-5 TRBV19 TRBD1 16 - TGTGCCAGTGGAGCCCCTGGGACAGGGCGGACTCAGCCCCAGCATTTT CASGAPGTGRTQPQHF
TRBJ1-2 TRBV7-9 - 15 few TGTGCCAGCAGCCCGCGGGGAATAAGGACTATTGGCTACACCTTC CASSPRGIRTIGYTF
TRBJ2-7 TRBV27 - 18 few TGTGCCAGCAGTTTAGGCTCCTTTCGGAGGGACTTAGCCTACGAGCAGTACTTC CASSLGSFRRDLAYEQYF
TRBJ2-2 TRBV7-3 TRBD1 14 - TGTGCCAGCAGCCGACAGGGAGAGGCCGGGGAGCTGTTTTTT CASSRQGEAGELFF
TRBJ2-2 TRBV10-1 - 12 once TGCGCCAGCAGTGGACAGCCCGGGGAGCTGTTTTTT CASSGQPGELFF
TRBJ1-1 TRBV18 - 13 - TGTGCCAGCACAGGACGGAGGGACACTGAAGCTTTCTTT CASTGRRDTEAFF
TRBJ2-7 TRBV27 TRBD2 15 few TGTGCCAGCAGCCCGACTAGCGGGAACACCTACGAGCAGTACTTC CASSPTSGNTYEQYF
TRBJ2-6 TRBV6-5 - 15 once TGTGCCAGCGGCTCCTGGGACTCTGGGGCCAACGTCCTGACTTTC CASGSWDSGANVLTF
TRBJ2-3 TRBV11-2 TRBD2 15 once TGTGCCAGCAGCTTAGGAACTAGCGGCACAGATACGCAGTATTTT CASSLGTSGTDTQYF
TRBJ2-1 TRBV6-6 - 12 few TGTGCCAGCAGTTACTTTAGGAGTGAGCAGTTCTTC CASSYFRSEQFF
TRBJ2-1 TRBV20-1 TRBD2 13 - TGCAGTGCTAGAGGGACTAGCTGGGGTGAGCAGTTCTTC CSARGTSWGEQFF
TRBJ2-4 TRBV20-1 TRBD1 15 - TGCAGTGCTCACCCGGGACAGGAGGTCAAAAACATTCAGTACTTC CSAHPGQEVKNIQYF
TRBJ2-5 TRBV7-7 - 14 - TGTGCTAGCAGCTTAGGGACGTACCAAGAGACCCAGTACTTC CASSLGTYQETQYF
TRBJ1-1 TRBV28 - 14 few TGTGCCAGCCGATCGCCCTCCGGCGGCCTCGAAGCTTTCTTT CASRSPSGGLEAFF
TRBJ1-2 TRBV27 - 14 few TGTGCCAGCAGTTTATCTGGCAATAACTATGGCTACACCTTC CASSLSGNNYGYTF
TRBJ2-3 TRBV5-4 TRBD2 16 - TGCGCCAGCAGCTTGTTGAGAGCGGGAACAACAGATACGCAGTATTTT CASSLLRAGTTDTQYF
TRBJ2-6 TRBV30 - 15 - TGTGCCTGGAGTAATACCAGGGCTGGGGCCAACGTCCTGACTTTC CAWSNTRAGANVLTF